A selection of T cell receptor beta chains follows, all from one sample in a study of vaccination and CD4 T cells after COVID-19. TCRdb re-analysed the PCR reads in MiXCR, keeping a single row per CDR3 protein. The sample yields 2,000 to 2,500 distinct CDR3 sequences, less than 20% seen once. No antigens are known for them. The sample consisted of CD4+ T cells from blood, cultured in vitro. The origin of the receptors is a human donor in good health. Both conserved end residues are part of each CDR3. A D gene is named only where the DNA matches it firmly. Part of the rows lack a size; the others show once, few, many or a class for expanded clones.

J	V	size	D	CDR3	DNA
TRBJ2-7	TRBV19	-	-	CASSTTRGSEQYF	TGTGCCAGTAGTACCACCCGAGGCTCCGAGCAGTACTTC
TRBJ2-1	TRBV27	-	-	CASNPPLRVGQFF	TGTGCCAGCAACCCCCCTCTCAGGGTGGGGCAGTTCTTC
TRBJ2-7	TRBV20-1	-	-	CSARALGGGDYEQYF	TGCAGTGCTAGAGCCCTCGGAGGCGGGGACTACGAGCAGTACTTC
TRBJ1-4	TRBV7-9	-	-	CASSFSAGQNEKLFF	TGTGCCAGCAGCTTCTCTGCAGGACAAAATGAAAAACTGTTTTTT
TRBJ2-3	TRBV5-1	few	TRBD2	CASRVAGVRDTQYF	TGCGCCAGCAGGGTAGCGGGGGTGAGAGATACGCAGTATTTT
TRBJ1-4	TRBV20-1	-	TRBD1	CSARGTGGNEKLFF	TGCAGTGCTAGAGGAACAGGGGGTAACGAAAAACTGTTTTTT
TRBJ1-5	TRBV20-1	medium-sized	TRBD1	CSARDPGTGGDQPQHF	TGCAGTGCTAGAGATCCCGGGACAGGGGGCGATCAGCCCCAGCATTTT
TRBJ2-7	TRBV10-3	few	TRBD1	CAISTSTGGYEQYF	TGTGCCATCAGTACCTCGACAGGGGGCTACGAGCAGTACTTC
TRBJ1-1	TRBV19	-	TRBD1	CASSSWTGANTKAFF	TGTGCCAGTAGTTCCTGGACAGGCGCCAACACTAAAGCTTTCTTT
TRBJ2-1	TRBV7-2	-	-	CASSLGGQYNEQFF	TGTGCCAGCAGCTTAGGAGGCCAGTACAATGAGCAGTTCTTC
TRBJ2-1	TRBV15	few	-	CATSILGGENEQFF	TGTGCCACCAGCATCCTAGGGGGTGAGAATGAGCAGTTCTTC
TRBJ1-5	TRBV20-1	medium-sized	TRBD1	CSAARGSLLDQPQHF	TGCAGTGCGGCCAGGGGGAGTCTATTGGATCAGCCCCAGCATTTT
TRBJ2-5	TRBV10-3	few	-	CAIAWGVQETQYF	TGTGCCATCGCCTGGGGGGTCCAAGAGACCCAGTACTTC
TRBJ1-2	TRBV28	-	TRBD1	CASLGGGSAGYTF	TGTGCCAGCTTGGGAGGGGGCAGTGCTGGCTACACCTTC
TRBJ1-5	TRBV2	-	-	CASSRQALINQPQHF	TGTGCCAGCAGCCGACAAGCGCTCATCAATCAGCCCCAGCATTTT
TRBJ2-7	TRBV20-1	few	TRBD2	CSAPAGGTLEQYF	TGCAGTGCTCCCGCGGGGGGAACACTGGAGCAGTACTTC
TRBJ1-4	TRBV4-1	-	TRBD1	CASSQEGTDEKLFF	TGCGCCAGCAGCCAAGAGGGGACAGATGAAAAACTGTTTTTT
TRBJ2-3	TRBV18	-	-	CASSPQEDTQYF	TGTGCCAGCTCACCACAAGAAGATACGCAGTATTTT
TRBJ1-6	TRBV18	medium-sized	-	CASSPEGLNSPLHF	TGTGCCAGCTCACCAGAGGGGCTTAATTCACCCCTCCACTTT
TRBJ2-1	TRBV5-1	few	-	CASSLFTNNEQFF	TGCGCCAGCAGCTTGTTCACGAACAATGAGCAGTTCTTC
TRBJ2-2	TRBV2	medium-sized	TRBD2	CASTGTTFGGELFF	TGTGCCAGCACCGGGACTACTTTTGGCGGGGAGCTGTTTTTT
TRBJ2-7	TRBV10-3	-	-	CAISGDFATYEQYF	TGTGCCATCAGTGGGGACTTTGCCACCTACGAGCAGTACTTC
TRBJ1-6	TRBV5-1	few	-	CASSFGPVGQGNSPLHF	TGCGCCAGCAGCTTCGGACCCGTTGGTCAGGGTAATTCACCCCTCCACTTT
TRBJ2-1	TRBV18	-	-	CASSPRRGSEQFF	TGTGCCAGCTCACCAAGGCGGGGTAGTGAGCAGTTCTTC
TRBJ1-1	TRBV20-1	-	-	CSARDFGSDMNTEAFF	TGCAGTGCTAGAGATTTTGGAAGCGACATGAACACTGAAGCTTTCTTT
TRBJ2-3	TRBV29-1	-	TRBD1	CSAGTGTDTQYF	TGCAGCGCAGGGACAGGGACAGATACGCAGTATTTT
TRBJ2-3	TRBV7-2	-	-	CASRGGAPRSGTQYF	TGTGCCAGCAGGGGGGGGGCTCCTAGGTCGGGTACGCAGTATTTT
TRBJ2-1	TRBV7-3	few	TRBD1	CASSPTGNNEQFF	TGTGCCAGCAGCCCGACAGGGAACAATGAGCAGTTCTTC
TRBJ2-6	TRBV7-3	-	TRBD1	CASSPIPGQGSSGANVLTF	TGTGCCAGCAGCCCCATCCCCGGACAGGGAAGCTCTGGGGCCAACGTCCTGACTTTC
TRBJ2-1	TRBV7-9	few	-	CASSVGTYNEQFF	TGTGCCAGCAGCGTAGGGACGTACAATGAGCAGTTCTTC
TRBJ2-3	TRBV20-1	medium-sized	-	CSARQGRTDTQYF	TGCAGTGCTAGACAGGGTCGCACAGATACGCAGTATTTT
TRBJ1-3	TRBV19	few	-	CASSIGAYNTIYF	TGTGCCAGTAGTATCGGGGCCTACAACACCATATATTTT
TRBJ2-3	TRBV6-2/TRBV6-3	-	TRBD2	CASSTGTSGGFTDTQYF	TGTGCCAGCAGTACGGGGACTAGCGGGGGGTTCACAGATACGCAGTATTTT
TRBJ1-4	TRBV28	medium-sized	TRBD1	CASSLGRGLRTNEKLFF	TGTGCCAGCAGTTTAGGTAGGGGGCTCCGAACTAATGAAAAACTGTTTTTT
TRBJ1-6	TRBV27	large	-	CASSSGTADNSPLHF	TGTGCCAGCAGTTCCGGGACGGCCGATAATTCACCCCTCCACTTT
TRBJ2-3	TRBV10-3	medium-sized	-	CAISDGVTDTQYF	TGTGCCATCAGTGACGGGGTCACAGATACGCAGTATTTT
TRBJ2-7	TRBV20-1	-	TRBD2	CSARLAGAYEQYF	TGCAGTGCCCGACTAGCGGGAGCCTACGAGCAGTACTTC
TRBJ2-7	TRBV7-2	medium-sized	-	CASSFGGASYEQYF	TGTGCCAGCAGCTTCGGAGGGGCGTCCTACGAGCAGTACTTC
TRBJ2-7	TRBV20-1	-	TRBD2	CSARESPSGASYEQYF	TGCAGTGCTAGAGAAAGCCCTAGCGGGGCCTCCTACGAGCAGTACTTC
TRBJ2-5	TRBV5-1	few	-	CASSEPESGTQYF	TGCGCCAGCAGCGAACCGGAATCGGGGACCCAGTACTTC
TRBJ2-5	TRBV19	few	-	CASSRGTTIGETQYF	TGTGCCAGTAGTAGGGGGACAACAATTGGAGAGACCCAGTACTTC
TRBJ1-2	TRBV27	large	-	CASSLGPAYSYGYTF	TGTGCCAGCAGTTTGGGACCGGCCTACAGCTATGGCTACACCTTC
TRBJ1-2	TRBV9	few	-	CASSVGWDYGYTF	TGTGCCAGCAGCGTAGGATGGGACTATGGCTACACCTTC
TRBJ2-2	TRBV2	few	-	CASSDPGSHTGELFF	TGTGCCAGCAGTGACCCCGGGAGTCACACCGGGGAGCTGTTTTTT
TRBJ2-5	TRBV7-9	-	-	CASSLDVGVWSPETQYF	TGTGCCAGCAGTCTCGATGTTGGGGTATGGAGCCCAGAGACCCAGTACTTC
TRBJ1-5	TRBV28	few	-	CASSIEGNQPQHF	TGTGCCAGCAGTATAGAGGGAAATCAGCCCCAGCATTTT
TRBJ1-5	TRBV30	few	-	CAWSIRDQPQHF	TGTGCCTGGAGTATAAGAGATCAGCCCCAGCATTTT
TRBJ2-5	TRBV2	-	-	CTSTDGGGETQYF	TGTACCTCAACAGACGGGGGAGGAGAGACCCAGTACTTC
TRBJ1-1	TRBV12-3/TRBV12-4	few	-	CASSFQGGTEAFF	TGTGCCAGCAGTTTCCAGGGCGGGACTGAAGCTTTCTTT
TRBJ1-5	TRBV5-1	few	-	CASSSSGPKSGPQHF	TGCGCCAGCAGCTCTTCAGGTCCAAAAAGCGGGCCCCAGCATTTT
TRBJ2-2	TRBV7-3	few	-	CASSLTTGRDTGELFF	TGTGCCAGCAGCTTAACTACAGGACGGGACACCGGGGAGCTGTTTTTT
TRBJ2-7	TRBV20-1	few	-	CSAWEQISYEQYF	TGCAGTGCCTGGGAGCAAATCTCCTACGAGCAGTACTTC
TRBJ2-1	TRBV19	-	-	CASSIEGRYNEQFF	TGTGCCAGTAGTATAGAGGGCAGATACAATGAGCAGTTCTTC
TRBJ1-2	TRBV5-1	-	-	CASSDGTPVPYGYTF	TGCGCCAGCAGCGACGGGACCCCGGTTCCCTATGGCTACACCTTC